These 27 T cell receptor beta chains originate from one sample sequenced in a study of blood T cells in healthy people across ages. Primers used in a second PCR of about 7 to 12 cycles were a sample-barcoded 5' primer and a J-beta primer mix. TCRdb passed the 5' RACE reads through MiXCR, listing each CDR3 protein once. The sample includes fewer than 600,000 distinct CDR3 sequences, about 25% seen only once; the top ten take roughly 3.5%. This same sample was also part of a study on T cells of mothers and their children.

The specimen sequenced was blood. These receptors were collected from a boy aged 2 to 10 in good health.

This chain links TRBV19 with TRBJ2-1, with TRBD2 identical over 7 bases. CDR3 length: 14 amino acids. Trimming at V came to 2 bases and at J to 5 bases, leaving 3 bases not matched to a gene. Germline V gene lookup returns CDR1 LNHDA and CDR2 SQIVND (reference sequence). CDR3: CASSIPGTNNEQFF. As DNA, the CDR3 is TGTGCCAGTAGTATACCCGGGACTAACAATGAGCAGTTCTTC.

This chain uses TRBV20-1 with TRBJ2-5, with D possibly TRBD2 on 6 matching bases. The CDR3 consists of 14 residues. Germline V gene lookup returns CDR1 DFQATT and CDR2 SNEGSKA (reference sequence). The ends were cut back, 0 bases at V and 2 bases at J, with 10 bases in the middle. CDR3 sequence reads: CSARDVSGQETQYF. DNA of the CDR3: TGCAGTGCTAGAGATGTTAGCGGTCAAGAGACCCAGTACTTC.

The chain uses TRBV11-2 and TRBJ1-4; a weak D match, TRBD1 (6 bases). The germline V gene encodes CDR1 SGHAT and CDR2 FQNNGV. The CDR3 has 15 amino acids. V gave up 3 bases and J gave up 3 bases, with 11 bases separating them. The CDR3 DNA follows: TGTGCCAGCAGCTTCATGAGGGGGGCTAATGAAAAACTGTTTTTT. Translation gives CASSFMRGANEKLFF.

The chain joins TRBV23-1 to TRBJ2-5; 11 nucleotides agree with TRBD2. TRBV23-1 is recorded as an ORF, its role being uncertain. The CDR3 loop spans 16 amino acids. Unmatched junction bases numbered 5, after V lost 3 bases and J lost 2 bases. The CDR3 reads CASSHETSGVQETQYF. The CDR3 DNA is TGCGCCAGCAGTCACGAGACTAGCGGGGTACAAGAGACCCAGTACTTC.

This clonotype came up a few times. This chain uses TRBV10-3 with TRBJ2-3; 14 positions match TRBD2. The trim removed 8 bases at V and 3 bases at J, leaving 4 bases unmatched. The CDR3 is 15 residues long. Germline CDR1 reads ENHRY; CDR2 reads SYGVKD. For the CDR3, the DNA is TGTGCCATCGCCGGACTAGCGGGGGGTACAGATACGCAGTATTTT. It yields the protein CAIAGLAGGTDTQYF.

The CDR3 DNA is TGTGCCAGCAGTTTAGAGCGGGGCACCTACGAGCAGTACTTC. It codes for CASSLERGTYEQYF. This chain joins TRBV12-3 or TRBV12-4 and TRBJ2-7, with TRBD2 identical over 7 bases. V lost 1 base, J lost 2 bases, and 2 bases stayed unmatched. The CDR3 extends over 14 amino acids.

CDR3 in DNA: TGTGCCAGCAGCGGCCAGACTAGCGGGGGGGAACAGTACTTC. This encodes CASSGQTSGGEQYF. The J gene is TRBJ2-5, the V gene TRBV7-2; 14 positions match TRBD2. CDR3 size: 14 residues. Trimming removed 5 bases from V and 11 bases from J; junction bases left unmatched: 7. The germline V gene encodes CDR1 SGHTA and CDR2 FQGNSA.

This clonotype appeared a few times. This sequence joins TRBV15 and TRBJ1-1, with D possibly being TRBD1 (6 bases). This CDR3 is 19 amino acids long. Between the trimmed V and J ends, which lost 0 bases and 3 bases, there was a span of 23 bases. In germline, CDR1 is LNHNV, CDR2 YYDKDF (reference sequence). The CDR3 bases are TGTGCCACCAGCAGAGACATGTGGGAAGCAGGGGCAATGGACACTGAAGCTTTCTTT. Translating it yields CATSRDMWEAGAMDTEAFF.

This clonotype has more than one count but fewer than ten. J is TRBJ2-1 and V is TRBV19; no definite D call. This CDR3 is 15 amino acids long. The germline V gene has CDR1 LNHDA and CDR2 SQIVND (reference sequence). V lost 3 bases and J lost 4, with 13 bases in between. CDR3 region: CASSIDSVAYNEQFF. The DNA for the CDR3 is TGTGCCAGTAGTATCGACTCCGTCGCATACAATGAGCAGTTCTTC.

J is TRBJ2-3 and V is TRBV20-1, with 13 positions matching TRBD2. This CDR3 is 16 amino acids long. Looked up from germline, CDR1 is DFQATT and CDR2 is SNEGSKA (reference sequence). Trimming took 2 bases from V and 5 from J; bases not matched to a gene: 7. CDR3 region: CSARPPGLAGRDTQYF. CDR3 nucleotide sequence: TGCAGTGCTAGACCTCCGGGACTAGCGGGAAGAGATACGCAGTATTTT.

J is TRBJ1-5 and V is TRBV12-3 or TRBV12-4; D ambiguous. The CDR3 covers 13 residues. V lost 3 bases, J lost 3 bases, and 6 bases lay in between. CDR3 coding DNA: TGTGCCAGCAGTTTTCGGGACAATCAGCCCCAGCATTTT. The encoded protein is CASSFRDNQPQHF.

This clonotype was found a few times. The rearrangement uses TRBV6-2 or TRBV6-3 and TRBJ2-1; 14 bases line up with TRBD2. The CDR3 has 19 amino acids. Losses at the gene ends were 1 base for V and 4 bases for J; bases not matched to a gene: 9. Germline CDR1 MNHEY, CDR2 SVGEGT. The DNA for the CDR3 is TGTGCCAGCAGTTACTTGGCCGGGACTAGCGGGGGCCTATACAATGAGCAGTTCTTC. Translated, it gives CASSYLAGTSGGLYNEQFF.

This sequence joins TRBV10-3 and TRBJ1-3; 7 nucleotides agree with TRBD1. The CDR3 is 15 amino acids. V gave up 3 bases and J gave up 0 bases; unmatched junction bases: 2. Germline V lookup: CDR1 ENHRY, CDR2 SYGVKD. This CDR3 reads CAISEQGLSGNTIYF. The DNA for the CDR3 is TGTGCCATCAGTGAACAGGGGCTCTCTGGAAACACCATATATTTT.

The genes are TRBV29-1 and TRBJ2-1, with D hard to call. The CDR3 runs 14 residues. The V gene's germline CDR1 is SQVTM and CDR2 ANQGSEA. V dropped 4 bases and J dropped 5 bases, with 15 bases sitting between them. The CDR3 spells CSVGRLLENNEQFF. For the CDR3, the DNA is TGCAGCGTTGGCCGACTGCTCGAGAACAATGAGCAGTTCTTC.

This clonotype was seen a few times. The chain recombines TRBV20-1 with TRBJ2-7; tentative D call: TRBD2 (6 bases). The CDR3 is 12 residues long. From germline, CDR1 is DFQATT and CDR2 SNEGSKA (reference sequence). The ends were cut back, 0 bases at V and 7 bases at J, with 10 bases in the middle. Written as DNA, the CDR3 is TGCAGTGCTAGAGACTGGAGGGATGAGCAGTACTTC. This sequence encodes CSARDWRDEQYF.

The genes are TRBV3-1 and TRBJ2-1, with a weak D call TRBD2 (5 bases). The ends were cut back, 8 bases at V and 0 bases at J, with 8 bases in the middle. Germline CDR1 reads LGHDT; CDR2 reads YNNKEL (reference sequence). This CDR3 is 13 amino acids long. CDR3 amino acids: CASSSPSYNEQFF. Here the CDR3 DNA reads TGTGCCAGCTCTAGCCCCTCCTACAATGAGCAGTTCTTC.

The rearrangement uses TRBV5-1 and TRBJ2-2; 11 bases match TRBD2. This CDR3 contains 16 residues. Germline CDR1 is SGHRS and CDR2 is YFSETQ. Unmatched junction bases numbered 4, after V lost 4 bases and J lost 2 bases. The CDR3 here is CASSKGTSGNTGELFF. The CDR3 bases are TGCGCCAGCAGCAAAGGGACTAGCGGCAACACCGGGGAGCTGTTTTTT.

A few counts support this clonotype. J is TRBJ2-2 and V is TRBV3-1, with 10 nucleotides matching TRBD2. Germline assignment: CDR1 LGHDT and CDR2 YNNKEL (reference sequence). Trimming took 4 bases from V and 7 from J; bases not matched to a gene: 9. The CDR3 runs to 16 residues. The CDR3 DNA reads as TGTGCCAGCAGCCCCGGGACTAGCGTGAGGGACGGGGAGCTGTTTTTT. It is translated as CASSPGTSVRDGELFF.

CDR3 sequence reads: CASSVNEREFHEQYF. Here the CDR3 DNA reads TGTGCCAGCAGCGTAAATGAGAGGGAGTTCCACGAGCAGTACTTC. The rearrangement uses TRBV9 and TRBJ2-5; TRBD2 might be the D (5 bases). TRBJ2-7 matches the DNA end more closely, so the J call is doubtful. The CDR3 contains 15 residues. Germline lookup yields CDR1 SGDLS and CDR2 YYNGEE.

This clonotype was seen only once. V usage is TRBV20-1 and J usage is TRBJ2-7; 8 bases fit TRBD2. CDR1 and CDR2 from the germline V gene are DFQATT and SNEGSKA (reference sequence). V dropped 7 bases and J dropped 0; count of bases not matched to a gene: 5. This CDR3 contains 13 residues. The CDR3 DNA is TGCAGTGGGGATCTAGCGGGCTCCTACGAGCAGTACTTC. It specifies CSGDLAGSYEQYF.

The CDR3: CSARDTEFNEQFF. The CDR3 nucleotides read TGCAGTGCTAGAGATACGGAGTTCAATGAGCAGTTCTTC. The chain carries TRBV20-1 and TRBJ2-1; D is unclear. The germline V gene encodes CDR1 DFQATT and CDR2 SNEGSKA (reference sequence). The CDR3 is made up of 13 amino acids. The V end lost 0 bases, the J end lost 6 bases, and 9 bases lay between the germline ends.

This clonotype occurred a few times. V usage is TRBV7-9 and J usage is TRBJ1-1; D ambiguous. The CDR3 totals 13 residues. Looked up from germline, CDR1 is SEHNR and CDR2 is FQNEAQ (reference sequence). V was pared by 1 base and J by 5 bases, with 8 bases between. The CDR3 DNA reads TGTGCCAGCAGCTTAGAGGCGGGGACTGAAGCTTTCTTT. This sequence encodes CASSLEAGTEAFF.

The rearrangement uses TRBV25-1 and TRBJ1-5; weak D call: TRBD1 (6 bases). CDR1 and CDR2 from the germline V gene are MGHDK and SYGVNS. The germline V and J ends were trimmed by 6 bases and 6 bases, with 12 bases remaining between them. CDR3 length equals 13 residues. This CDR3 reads CASSPGQSQPQHF. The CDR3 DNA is TGTGCCAGCAGCCCCGGACAGAGTCAGCCCCAGCATTTT.

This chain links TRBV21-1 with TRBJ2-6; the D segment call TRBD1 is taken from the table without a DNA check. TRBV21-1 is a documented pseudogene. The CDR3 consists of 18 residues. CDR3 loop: CASSSPSDSSKGANVLTF. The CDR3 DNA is TGTGCCAGCAGCTCCCCCTCGGACTCGAGTAAGGGGGCCAACGTCCTGACTTTC.

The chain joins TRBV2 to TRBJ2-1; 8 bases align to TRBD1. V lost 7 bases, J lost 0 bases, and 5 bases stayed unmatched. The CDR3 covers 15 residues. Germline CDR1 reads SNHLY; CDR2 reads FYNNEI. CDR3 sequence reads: CASTLGQGSYNEQFF. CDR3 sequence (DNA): TGTGCCAGCACCCTCGGACAGGGCTCCTACAATGAGCAGTTCTTC.

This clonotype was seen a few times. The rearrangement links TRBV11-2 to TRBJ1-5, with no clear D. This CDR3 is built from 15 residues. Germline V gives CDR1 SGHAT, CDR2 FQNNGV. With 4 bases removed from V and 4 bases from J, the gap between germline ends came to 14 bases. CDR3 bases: TGTGCCAGCAGCTCTCCGACCGGCCGGAATCAGCCCCAGCATTTT. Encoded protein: CASSSPTGRNQPQHF. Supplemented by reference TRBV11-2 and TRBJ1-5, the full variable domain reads EAGVAQSPRYKIIEKRQSVAFWCNPISGHATLYWYQQILGQGPKLLIQFQNNGVVDDSQLPKDRFSAERLKGVDSTLKIQPAKLEDSAVYLCASSSPTGRNQPQHFGDGTRLSIL.

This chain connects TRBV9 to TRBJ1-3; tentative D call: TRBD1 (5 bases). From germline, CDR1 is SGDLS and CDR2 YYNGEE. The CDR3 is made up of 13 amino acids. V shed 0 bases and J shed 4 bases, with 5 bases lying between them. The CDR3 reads CASSVGGGNTIYF. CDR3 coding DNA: TGTGCCAGCAGCGTAGGGGGGGGAAACACCATATATTTT.